The entry below gives a single T cell receptor (beta chain) sequence along with its context. This sample was included in a study of Ad26.COV2.S vaccination and SARS-CoV-2 variants. Background on the study: Donor joined the COV1001 Ad26.COV2.S trial arm. By the intramuscular route, Ad26.COV2.S was given once, or twice 56 days apart.

Treatment given: around 19 received Ad26.COV2.S at low or high dose, single or two shots; about five received placebo; per-sample allocation not given. At day 63 after the first vaccine or placebo injection, samples were drawn. An adult donor aged 18-55 years was enrolled in Boston. Assay used: immunoSEQ multiplex PCR; TCRdb lists only in-frame clones, some missing. The data contain fewer than 500,000 clones, nearly 90% of them seen just once; the ten biggest clones take up approximately 2.5%. This clonotype was obtained from a person aged 18-65 years who received the Ad26.COV2.S COVID-19 vaccine or a placebo. This sample comprised peripheral blood, obtained in a trial of Ad26.COV2.S vaccine versus placebo.

The CDR3 sequence: CASSHVNFRDRDSGNTIYF. In nucleotides, the CDR3 is TGCGCCAGCAGCCATGTTAACTTCCGGGACAGAGACTCTGGAAACACCATATATTTT. This chain connects TRBV4-1 to TRBJ1-3; 7 nucleotides agree with TRBD1. Germline V lookup: CDR1 MGHRA, CDR2 YSYEKL. The J segment lost 0 bases and the V segment lost 3 bases, leaving 14 bases of the junction unmatched. This CDR3 contains 19 residues.